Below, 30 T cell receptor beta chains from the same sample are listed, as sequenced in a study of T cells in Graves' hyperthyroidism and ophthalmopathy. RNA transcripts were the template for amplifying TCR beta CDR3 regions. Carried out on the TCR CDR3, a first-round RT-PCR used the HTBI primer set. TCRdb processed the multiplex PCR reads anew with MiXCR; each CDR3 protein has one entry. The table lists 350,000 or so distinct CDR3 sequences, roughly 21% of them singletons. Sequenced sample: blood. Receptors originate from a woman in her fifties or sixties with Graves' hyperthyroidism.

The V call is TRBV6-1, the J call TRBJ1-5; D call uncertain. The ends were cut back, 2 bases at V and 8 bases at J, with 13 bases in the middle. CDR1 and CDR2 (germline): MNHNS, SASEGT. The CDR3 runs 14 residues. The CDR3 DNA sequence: TGTGCCAGCAGTGAAAGTGGAGGGCAGGAGCCCCAGCATTTT. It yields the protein CASSESGGQEPQHF.

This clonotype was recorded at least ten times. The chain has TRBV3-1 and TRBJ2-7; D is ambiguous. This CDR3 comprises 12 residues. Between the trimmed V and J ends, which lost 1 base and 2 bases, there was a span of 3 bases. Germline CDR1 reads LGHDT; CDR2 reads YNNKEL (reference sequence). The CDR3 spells CASSQVAYEQYF. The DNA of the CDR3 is TGTGCCAGCAGCCAAGTGGCCTACGAGCAGTACTTC.

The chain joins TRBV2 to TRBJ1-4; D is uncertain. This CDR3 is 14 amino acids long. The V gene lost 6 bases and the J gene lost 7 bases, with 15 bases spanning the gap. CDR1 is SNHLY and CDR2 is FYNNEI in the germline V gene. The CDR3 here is CASSQGGVTEKLFF. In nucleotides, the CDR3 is TGTGCCAGCAGCCAAGGCGGCGTCACTGAAAAACTGTTTTTT.

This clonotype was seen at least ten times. CDR3: CATSDPGQGMYNEQFF. Here the CDR3 DNA reads TGTGCCACCAGTGATCCGGGACAGGGTATGTACAATGAGCAGTTCTTC. J is TRBJ2-1 and V is TRBV24-1; 9 nucleotides agree with TRBD1. J gave up 4 bases and V 3 bases, and 6 bases lay outside the gene matches. CDR1 KGHDR and CDR2 SFDVKD come from the germline V gene. This CDR3 is 16 amino acids long.

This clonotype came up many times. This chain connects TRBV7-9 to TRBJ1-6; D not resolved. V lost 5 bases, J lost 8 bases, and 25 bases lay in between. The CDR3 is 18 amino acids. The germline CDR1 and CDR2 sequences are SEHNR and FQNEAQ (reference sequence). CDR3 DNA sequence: TGTGCCAGCAGCACCTCATCGGTCAGACTAGGGATTGATTCACCCCTCCACTTT. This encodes CASSTSSVRLGIDSPLHF.

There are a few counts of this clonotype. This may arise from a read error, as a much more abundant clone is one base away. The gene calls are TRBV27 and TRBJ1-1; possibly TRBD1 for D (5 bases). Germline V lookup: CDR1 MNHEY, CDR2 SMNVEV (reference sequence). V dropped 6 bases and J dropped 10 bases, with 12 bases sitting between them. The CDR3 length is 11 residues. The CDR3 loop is CASRPGRGAFF. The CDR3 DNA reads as TGTGCCAGCAGACCGGGACGCGGAGCTTTCTTT.

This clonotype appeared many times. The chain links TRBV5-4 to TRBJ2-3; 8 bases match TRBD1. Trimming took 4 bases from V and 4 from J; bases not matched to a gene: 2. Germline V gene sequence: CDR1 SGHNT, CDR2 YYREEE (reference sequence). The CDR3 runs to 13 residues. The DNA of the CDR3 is TGTGCCAGCAGCGCGGACAGGGCAGATACGCAGTATTTT. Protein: CASSADRADTQYF.

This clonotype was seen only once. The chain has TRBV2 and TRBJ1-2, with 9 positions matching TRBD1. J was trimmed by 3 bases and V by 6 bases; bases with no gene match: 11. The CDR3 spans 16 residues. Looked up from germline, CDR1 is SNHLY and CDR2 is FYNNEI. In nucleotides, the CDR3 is TGTGCCAGCAGGGGGGGACAGGGTATTTATGACTATGGCTACACCTTC. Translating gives CASRGGQGIYDYGYTF. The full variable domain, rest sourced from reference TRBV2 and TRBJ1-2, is EPEVTQTPSHQVTQMGQEVILRCVPISNHLYFYWYRQILGQKVEFLVSFYNNEISEKSEIFDDQFSVERPDGSNFTLKIRSTKLEDSAMYFCASRGGQGIYDYGYTFGSGTRLTVV.

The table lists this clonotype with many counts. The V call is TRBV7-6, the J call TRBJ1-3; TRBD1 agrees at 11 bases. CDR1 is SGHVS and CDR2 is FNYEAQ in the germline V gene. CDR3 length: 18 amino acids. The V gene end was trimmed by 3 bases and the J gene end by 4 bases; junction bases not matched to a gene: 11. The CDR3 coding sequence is TGTGCCAGCAGCTTTGGGACCACGGACAGGGGGCGCGGAAACACCATATATTTT. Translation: CASSFGTTDRGRGNTIYF.

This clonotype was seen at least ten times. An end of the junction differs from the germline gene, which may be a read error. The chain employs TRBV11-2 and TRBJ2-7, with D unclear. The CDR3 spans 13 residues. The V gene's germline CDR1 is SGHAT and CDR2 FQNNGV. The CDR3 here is CASTPLSSEERYF. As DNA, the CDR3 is TGTGCCAGCACCCCCCTAAGCAGCGAGGAGCGGTACTTC.

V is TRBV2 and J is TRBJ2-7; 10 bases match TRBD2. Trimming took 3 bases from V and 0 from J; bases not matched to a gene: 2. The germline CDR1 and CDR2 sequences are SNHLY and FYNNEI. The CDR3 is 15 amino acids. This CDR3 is CASSDGLADSYEQYF. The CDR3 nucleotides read TGTGCCAGCAGTGACGGACTAGCGGACTCCTACGAGCAGTACTTC.

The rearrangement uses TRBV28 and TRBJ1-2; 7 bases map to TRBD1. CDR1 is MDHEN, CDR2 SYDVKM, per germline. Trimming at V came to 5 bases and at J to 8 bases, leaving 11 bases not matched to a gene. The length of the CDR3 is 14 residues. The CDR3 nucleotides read TGTGCCAGCAGTGGGGGTGGAGGGGGCTTCGGCTACACCTTC. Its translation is CASSGGGGGFGYTF.

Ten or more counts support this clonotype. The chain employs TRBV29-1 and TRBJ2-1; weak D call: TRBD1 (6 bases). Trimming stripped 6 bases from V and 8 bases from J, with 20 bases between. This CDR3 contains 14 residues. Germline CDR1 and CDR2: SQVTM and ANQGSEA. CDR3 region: CSVIRNRAGDEQFF. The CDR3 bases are TGCAGCGTAATCAGAAACAGGGCTGGGGATGAGCAGTTCTTC.

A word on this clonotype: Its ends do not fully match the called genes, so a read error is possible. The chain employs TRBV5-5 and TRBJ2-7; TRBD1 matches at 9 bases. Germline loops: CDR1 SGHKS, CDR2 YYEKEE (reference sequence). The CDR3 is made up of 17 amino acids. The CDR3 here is CASSKTGGSRTTYGQYF. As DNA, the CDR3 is TGTGCCAGCAGCAAGACAGGGGGTAGTAGAACTACCTACGGGCAGTACTTC.

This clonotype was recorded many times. This CDR3 is CASSVWQNQPQHF. CDR3 nucleotide sequence: TGTGCCAGCAGTGTGTGGCAGAATCAGCCCCAGCATTTT. This chain links TRBV6-1 with TRBJ1-5; D unclear. V was trimmed by 4 bases and J by 4 bases, leaving 8 bases between them. CDR1 and CDR2 from the germline V gene are MNHNS and SASEGT. The CDR3 sequence is 13 residues long.

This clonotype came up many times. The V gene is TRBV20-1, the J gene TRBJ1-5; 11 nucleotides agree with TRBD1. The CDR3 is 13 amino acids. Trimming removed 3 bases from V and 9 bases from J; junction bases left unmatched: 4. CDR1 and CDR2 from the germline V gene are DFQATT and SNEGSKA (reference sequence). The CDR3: CSARDRGPRPQHF. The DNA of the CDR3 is TGCAGTGCTAGGGACAGGGGGCCTCGGCCCCAGCATTTT.

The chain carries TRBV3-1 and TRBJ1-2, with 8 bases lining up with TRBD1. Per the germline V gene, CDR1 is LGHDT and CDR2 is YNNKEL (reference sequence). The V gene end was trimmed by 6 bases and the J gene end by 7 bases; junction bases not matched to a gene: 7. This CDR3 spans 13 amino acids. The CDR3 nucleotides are TGTGCCAGCAGGAATGGACAGGGAGGTGGCTACACCTTC. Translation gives CASRNGQGGGYTF. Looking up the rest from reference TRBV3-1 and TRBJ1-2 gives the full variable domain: DTAVSQTPKYLVTQMGNDKSIKCEQNLGHDTMYWYKQDSKKFLKIMFSYNNKELIINETVPNRFSPKSPDKAHLNLHINSLELGDSAVYFCASRNGQGGGYTFGSGTRLTVV.

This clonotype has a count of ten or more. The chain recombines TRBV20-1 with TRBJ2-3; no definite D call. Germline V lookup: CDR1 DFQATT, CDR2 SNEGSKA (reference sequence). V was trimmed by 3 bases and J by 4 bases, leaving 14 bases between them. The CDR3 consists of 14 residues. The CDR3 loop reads CSASARVGADTQYF. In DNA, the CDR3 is TGCAGTGCTAGTGCAAGGGTTGGGGCAGATACGCAGTATTTT.

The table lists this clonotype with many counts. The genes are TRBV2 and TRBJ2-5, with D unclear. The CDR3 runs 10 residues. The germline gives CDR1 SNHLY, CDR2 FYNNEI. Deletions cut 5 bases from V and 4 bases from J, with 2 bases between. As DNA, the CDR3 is TGTGCCAGCAGTAGAGAGACCCAGTACTTC. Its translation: CASSRETQYF.

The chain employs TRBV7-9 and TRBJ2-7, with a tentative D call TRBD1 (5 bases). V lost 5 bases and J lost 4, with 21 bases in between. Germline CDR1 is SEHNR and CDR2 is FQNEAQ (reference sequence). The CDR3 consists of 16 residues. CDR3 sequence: CASSEQAEMIGYEQYF. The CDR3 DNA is TGTGCCAGCAGCGAACAGGCCGAGATGATAGGTTACGAGCAGTACTTC.

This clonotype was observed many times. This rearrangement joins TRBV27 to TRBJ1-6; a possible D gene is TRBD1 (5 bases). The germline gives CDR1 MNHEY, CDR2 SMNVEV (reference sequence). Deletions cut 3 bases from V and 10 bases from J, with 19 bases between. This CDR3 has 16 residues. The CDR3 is CASSLPGQGTRSPLHF. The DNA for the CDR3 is TGTGCCAGCAGTTTGCCGGGGCAGGGCACCCGGTCACCCCTCCACTTT.

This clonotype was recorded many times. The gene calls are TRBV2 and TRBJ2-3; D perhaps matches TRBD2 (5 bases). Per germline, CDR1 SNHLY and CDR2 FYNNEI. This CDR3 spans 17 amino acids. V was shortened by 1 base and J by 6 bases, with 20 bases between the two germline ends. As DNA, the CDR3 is TGTGCCAGCAGTGAAGTTTCTGTGGGTTACGGGATGGATACGCAGTATTTT. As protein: CASSEVSVGYGMDTQYF.

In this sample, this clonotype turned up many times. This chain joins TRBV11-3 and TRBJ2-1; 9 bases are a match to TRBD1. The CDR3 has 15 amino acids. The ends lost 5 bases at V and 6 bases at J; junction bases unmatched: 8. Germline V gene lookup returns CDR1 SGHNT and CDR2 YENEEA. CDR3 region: CASSTGTGPSNEQFF. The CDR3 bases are TGTGCCAGCAGCACCGGGACAGGGCCCAGCAATGAGCAGTTCTTC. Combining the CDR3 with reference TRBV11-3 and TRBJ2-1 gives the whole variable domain EAGVVQSPRYKIIEKKQPVAFWCNPISGHNTLYWYLQNLGQGPELLIRYENEEAVDDSQLPKDRFSAERLKGVDSTLKIQPAELGDSAVYLCASSTGTGPSNEQFFGPGTRLTVL.

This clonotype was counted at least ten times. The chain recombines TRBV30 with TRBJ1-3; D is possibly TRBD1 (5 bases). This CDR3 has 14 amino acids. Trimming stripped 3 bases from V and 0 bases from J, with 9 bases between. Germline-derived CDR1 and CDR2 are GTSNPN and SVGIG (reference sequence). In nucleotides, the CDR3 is TGTGCCTGGAGAATGACAGACTCTGGAAACACCATATATTTT. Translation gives CAWRMTDSGNTIYF.

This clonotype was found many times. CDR3 coding DNA: TGTGCCAGCAGCCCCCGGGACAGGCTTGGATATGGCTACACCTTC. Its protein product is CASSPRDRLGYGYTF. The chain employs TRBV3-1 and TRBJ1-2; 8 nucleotides align to TRBD1. From germline, CDR1 is LGHDT and CDR2 YNNKEL (reference sequence). V was pared by 4 bases and J by 5 bases, with 9 bases of the junction left unmatched. This CDR3 comprises 15 residues.

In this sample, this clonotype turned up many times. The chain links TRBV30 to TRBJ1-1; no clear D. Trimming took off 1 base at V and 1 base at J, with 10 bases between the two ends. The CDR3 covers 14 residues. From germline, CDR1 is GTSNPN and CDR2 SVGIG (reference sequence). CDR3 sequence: CAWSEIPKNTEAFF. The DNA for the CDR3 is TGTGCCTGGAGTGAGATCCCCAAGAACACTGAAGCTTTCTTT.

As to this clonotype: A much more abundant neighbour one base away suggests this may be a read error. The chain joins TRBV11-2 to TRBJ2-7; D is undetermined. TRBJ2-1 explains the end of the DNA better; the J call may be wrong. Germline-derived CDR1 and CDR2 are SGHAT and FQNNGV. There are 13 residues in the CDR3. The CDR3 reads CASSFRSSYEQFF. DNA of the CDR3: TGTGCCAGCAGCTTTCGTAGCTCCTACGAGCAGTTCTTC.

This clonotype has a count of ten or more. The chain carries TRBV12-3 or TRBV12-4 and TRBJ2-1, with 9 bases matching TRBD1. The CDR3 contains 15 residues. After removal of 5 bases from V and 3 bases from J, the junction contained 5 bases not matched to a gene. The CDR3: CASSPPGQGYNEQFF. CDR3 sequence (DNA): TGTGCCAGCAGTCCCCCGGGACAGGGCTACAATGAGCAGTTCTTC.

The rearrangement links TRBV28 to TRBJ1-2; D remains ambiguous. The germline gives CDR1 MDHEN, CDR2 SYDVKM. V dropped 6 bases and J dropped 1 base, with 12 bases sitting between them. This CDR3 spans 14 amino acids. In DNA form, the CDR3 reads TGTGCCAGCAGGAAGCAGTCCCTTAACTATGGCTACACCTTC. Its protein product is CASRKQSLNYGYTF.

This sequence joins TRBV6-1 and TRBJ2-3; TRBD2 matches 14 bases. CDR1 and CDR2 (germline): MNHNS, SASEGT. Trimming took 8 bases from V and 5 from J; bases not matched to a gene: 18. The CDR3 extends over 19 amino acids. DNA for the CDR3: TGTGCCAGCCCCCGTAGGACTTTGGGACTAGCGGGAGTGGGAGATACGCAGTATTTT. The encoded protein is CASPRRTLGLAGVGDTQYF.